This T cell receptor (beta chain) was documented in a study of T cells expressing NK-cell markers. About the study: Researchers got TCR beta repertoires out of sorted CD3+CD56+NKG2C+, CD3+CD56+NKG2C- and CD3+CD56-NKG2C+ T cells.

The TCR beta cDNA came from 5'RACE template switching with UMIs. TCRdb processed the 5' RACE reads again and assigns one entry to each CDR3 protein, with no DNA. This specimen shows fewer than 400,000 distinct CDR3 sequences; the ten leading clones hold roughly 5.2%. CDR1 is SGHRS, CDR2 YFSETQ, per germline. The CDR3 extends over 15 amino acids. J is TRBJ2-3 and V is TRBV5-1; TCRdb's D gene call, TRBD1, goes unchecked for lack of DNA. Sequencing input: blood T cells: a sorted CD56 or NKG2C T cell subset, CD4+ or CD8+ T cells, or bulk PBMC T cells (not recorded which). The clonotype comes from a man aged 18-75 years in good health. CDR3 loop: CASSLGTGAGDTQYF.